This TCR beta chain was sequenced during a study of cytomegalovirus exposure and HLA in healthy donors. Findings and limits, study-wide: One cluster of highly shared sequence variants probably arose as a sequencing artifact. An analysis done earlier found most TCR beta V segments productive about 87% or about 30% of the time.

Use of 60 Vbeta and 13 Jbeta primers characterized the PCR. Produced via immunoSEQ multiplex PCR; TCRdb's table is partial and in-frame only. The sample shows nearly 110,000 clones, around 71% of them seen only once. On this clone: The antigen is not known.

V shed 3 bases, J shed 0 bases, and the junction held 14 bases outside the gene matches. CDR3 length equals 20 residues. Germline V gives CDR1 PRHDT, CDR2 FYEKMQ (reference sequence). The chain recombines TRBV13 with TRBJ2-6, with 7 bases lining up with TRBD1. The clonotype was recovered from a boy younger than 18 in good health and CMV-seronegative. Specimen: PBMCs. The CDR3 loop is CASSFAPWTGSISGANVLTF. CDR3 sequence (DNA): TGTGCCAGCAGCTTCGCCCCCTGGACAGGAAGCATCTCTGGGGCCAACGTCCTGACTTTC.